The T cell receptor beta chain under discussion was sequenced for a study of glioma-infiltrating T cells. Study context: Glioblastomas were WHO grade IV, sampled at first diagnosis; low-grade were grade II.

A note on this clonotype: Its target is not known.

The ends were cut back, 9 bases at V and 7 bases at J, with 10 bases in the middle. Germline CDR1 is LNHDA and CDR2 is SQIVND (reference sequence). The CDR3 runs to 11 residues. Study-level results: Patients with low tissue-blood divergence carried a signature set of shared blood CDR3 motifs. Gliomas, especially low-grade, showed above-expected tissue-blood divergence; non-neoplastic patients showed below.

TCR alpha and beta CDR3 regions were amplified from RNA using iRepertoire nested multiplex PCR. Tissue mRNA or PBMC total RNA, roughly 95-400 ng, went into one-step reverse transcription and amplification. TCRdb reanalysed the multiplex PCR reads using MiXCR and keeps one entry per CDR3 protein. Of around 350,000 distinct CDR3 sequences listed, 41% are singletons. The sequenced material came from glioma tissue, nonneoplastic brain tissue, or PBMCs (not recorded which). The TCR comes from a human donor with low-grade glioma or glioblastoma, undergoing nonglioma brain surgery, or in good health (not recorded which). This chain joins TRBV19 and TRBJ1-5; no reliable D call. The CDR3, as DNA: TGTGCCAGCTGTCTGGGGCAGCCCCAGCATTTT. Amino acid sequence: CASCLGQPQHF.